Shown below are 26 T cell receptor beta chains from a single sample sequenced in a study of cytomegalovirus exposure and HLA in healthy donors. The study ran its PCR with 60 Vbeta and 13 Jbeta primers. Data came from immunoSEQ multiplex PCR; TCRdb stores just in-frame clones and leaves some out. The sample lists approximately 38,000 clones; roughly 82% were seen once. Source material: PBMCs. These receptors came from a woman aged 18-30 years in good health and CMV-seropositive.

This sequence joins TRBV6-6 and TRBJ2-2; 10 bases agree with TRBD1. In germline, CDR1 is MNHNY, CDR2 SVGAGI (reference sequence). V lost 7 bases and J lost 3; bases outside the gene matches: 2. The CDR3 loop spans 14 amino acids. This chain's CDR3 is CASTGTGDTGELFF. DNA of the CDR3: TGTGCCAGCACCGGGACAGGGGACACCGGGGAGCTGTTTTTT.

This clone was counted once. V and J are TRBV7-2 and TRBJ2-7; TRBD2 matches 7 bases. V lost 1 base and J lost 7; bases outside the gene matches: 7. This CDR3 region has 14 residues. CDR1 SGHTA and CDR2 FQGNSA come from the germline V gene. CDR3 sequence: CASSLVAGRLEQYF. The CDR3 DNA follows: TGTGCCAGCAGCTTAGTAGCGGGCCGCCTGGAGCAGTACTTC.

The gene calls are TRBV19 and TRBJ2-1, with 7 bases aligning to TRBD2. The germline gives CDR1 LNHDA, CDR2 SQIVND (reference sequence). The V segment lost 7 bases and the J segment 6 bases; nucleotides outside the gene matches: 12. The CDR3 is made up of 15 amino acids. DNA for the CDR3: TGTGCCAGTAATTCCGGTGGGAGGGCCCTCAATGAGCAGTTCTTC. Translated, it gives CASNSGGRALNEQFF. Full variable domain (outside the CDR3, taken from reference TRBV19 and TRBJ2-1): DGGITQSPKYLFRKEGQNVTLSCEQNLNHDAMYWYRQDPGQGLRLIYYSQIVNDFQKGDIAEGYSVSREKKESFPLTVTSAQKNPTAFYLCASNSGGRALNEQFFGPGTRLTVL.

CDR3 DNA: TGTGCCTGGCTCCCTTCCGGGGGAGCAGATACGCAGTATTTT. Translated, it gives CAWLPSGGADTQYF. This chain joins TRBV30 and TRBJ2-3; possibly TRBD2 for D (6 bases). Between the trimmed V and J ends, which lost 5 bases and 4 bases, there was a span of 16 bases. Germline lookup yields CDR1 GTSNPN and CDR2 SVGIG (reference sequence). CDR3 size: 14 residues.

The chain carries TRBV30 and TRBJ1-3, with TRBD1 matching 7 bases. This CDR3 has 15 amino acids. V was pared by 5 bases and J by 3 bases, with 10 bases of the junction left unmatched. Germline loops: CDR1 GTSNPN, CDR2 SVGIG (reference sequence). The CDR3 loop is CAWSRDSGSGNTIYF. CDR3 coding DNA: TGTGCCTGGTCCCGGGACAGTGGCAGTGGAAACACCATATATTTT.

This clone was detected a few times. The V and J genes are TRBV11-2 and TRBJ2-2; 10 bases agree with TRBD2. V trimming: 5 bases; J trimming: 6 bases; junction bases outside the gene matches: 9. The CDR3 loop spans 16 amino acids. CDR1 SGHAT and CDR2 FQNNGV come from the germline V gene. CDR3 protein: CASSPIAGGESGELFF. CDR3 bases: TGTGCCAGCAGCCCTATAGCGGGAGGAGAATCCGGGGAGCTGTTTTTT.

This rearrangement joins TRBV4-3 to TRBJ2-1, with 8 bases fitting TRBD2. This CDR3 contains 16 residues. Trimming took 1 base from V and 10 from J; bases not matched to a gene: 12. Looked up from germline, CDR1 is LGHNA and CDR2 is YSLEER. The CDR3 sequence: CASSQVGSGLEGEQFF. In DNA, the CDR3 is TGCGCCAGCAGCCAAGTGGGATCGGGACTAGAAGGGGAGCAGTTCTTC.

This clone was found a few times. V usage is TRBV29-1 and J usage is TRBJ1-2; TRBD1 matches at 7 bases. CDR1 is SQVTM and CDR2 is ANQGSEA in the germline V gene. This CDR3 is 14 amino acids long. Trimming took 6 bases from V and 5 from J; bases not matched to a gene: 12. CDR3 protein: CSVADPGQKYGYTF. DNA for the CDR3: TGCAGCGTCGCAGACCCGGGACAGAAATATGGCTACACCTTC.

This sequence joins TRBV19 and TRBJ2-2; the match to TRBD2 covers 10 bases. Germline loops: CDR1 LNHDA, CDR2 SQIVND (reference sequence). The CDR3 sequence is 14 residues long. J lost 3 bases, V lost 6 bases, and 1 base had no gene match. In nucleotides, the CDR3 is TGTGCCAGTAGCAGCGGGGGGGACACCGGGGAGCTGTTTTTT. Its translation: CASSSGGDTGELFF.

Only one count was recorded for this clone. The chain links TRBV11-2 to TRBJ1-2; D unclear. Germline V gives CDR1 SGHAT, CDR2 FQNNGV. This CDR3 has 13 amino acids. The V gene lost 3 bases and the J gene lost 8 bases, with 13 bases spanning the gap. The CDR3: CASSLRRTPGYTF. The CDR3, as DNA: TGTGCCAGCAGCTTGAGGCGCACACCCGGCTACACCTTC.

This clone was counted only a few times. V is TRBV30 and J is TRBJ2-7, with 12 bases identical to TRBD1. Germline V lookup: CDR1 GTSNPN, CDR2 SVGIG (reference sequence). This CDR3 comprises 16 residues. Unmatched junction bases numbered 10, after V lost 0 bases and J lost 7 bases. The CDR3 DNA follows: TGTGCCTGGAGTGTCCTACCGGGACAGGGGGCAGGGGAGCAGTACTTC. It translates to CAWSVLPGQGAGEQYF.

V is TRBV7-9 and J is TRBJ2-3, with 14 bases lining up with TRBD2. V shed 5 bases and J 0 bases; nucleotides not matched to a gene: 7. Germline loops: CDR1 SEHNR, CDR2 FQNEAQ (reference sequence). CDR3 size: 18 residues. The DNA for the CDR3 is TGTGCCAGCAGCCCCCGGACTAGCGGGAGGCTTAGCACAGATACGCAGTATTTT. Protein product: CASSPRTSGRLSTDTQYF. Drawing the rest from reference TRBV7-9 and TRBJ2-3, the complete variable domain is DTGVSQNPRHKITKRGQNVTFRCDPISEHNRLYWYRQTLGQGPEFLTYFQNEAQLEKSRLLSDRFSAERPKGSFSTLEIQRTEQGDSAMYLCASSPRTSGRLSTDTQYFGPGTRLTVL.

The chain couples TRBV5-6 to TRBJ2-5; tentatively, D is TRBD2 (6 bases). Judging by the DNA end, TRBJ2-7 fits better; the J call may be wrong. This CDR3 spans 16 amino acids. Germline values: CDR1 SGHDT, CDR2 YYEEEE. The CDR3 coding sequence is TGTGCCAGCAGCAAGAGTTTTAACCCGGGGGTATACGAGCAGTACTTC. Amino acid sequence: CASSKSFNPGVYEQYF.

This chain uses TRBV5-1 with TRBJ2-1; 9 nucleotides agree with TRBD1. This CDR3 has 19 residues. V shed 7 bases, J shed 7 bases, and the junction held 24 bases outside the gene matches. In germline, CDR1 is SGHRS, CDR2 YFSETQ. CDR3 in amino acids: CASRDPGQGLSGVGNEQFF. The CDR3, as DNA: TGCGCCAGCCGGGACCCGGGACAGGGTCTCTCGGGGGTAGGGAATGAGCAGTTCTTC.

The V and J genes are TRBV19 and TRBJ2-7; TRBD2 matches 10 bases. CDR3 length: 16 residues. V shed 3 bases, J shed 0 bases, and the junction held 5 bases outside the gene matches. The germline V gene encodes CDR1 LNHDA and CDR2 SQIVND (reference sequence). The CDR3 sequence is CASSIRTSGSSYEQYF. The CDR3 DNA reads TGTGCCAGTAGTATTAGGACTAGCGGAAGCTCCTACGAGCAGTACTTC.

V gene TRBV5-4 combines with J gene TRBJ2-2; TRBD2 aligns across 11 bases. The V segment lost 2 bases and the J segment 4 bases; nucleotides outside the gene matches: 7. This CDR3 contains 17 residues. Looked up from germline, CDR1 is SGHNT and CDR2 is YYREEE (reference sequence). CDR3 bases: TGTGCCAGCAGCTTTTTTAGAGGGACTAGCGGCACCGGGGAGCTGTTTTTT. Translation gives CASSFFRGTSGTGELFF.

The CDR3 coding sequence is TGCGCCAGCAGCCAAGATTCAGAAAGGGGATTGGGAGAGACCCAGTACTTC. It yields the protein CASSQDSERGLGETQYF. The genes are TRBV4-1 and TRBJ2-5, with D perhaps TRBD1 (5 bases). The CDR3 contains 17 residues. The V end lost 0 bases, the J end lost 4 bases, and 18 bases lay between the germline ends. Germline CDR1 is MGHRA and CDR2 is YSYEKL.

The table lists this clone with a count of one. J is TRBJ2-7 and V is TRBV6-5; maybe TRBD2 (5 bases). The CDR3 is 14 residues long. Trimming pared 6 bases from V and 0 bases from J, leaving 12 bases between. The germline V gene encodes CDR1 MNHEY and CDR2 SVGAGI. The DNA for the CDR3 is TGTGCCAGCAGCGTGGAGCGGAGCTCCTACGAGCAGTACTTC. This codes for CASSVERSSYEQYF.

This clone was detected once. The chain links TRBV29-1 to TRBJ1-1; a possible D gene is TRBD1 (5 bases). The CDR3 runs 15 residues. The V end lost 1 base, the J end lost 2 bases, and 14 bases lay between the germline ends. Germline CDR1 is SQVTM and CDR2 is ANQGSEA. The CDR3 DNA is TGCAGCGTTGAAGTTACGTCCAGGGCCAACACTGAAGCTTTCTTT. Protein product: CSVEVTSRANTEAFF.

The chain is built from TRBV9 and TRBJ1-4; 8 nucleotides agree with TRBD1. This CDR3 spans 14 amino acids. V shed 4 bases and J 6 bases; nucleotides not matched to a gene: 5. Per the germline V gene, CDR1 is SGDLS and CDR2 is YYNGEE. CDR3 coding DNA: TGTGCCAGCAGCCCGGACAGGGAGGATGAAAAACTGTTTTTT. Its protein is CASSPDREDEKLFF.

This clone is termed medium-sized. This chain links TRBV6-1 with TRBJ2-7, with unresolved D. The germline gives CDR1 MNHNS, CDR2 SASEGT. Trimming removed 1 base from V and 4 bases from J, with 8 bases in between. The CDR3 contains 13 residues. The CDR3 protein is CASSEGREYEQYF. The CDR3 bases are TGTGCCAGCAGTGAAGGGAGAGAGTACGAGCAGTACTTC.

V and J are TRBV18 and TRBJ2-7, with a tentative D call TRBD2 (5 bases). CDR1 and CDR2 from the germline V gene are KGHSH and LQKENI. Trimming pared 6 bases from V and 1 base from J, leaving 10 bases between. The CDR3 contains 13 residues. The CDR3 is CASSSGLSYEQYF. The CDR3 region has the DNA TGTGCCAGCTCCTCCGGACTTTCCTACGAGCAGTACTTC.

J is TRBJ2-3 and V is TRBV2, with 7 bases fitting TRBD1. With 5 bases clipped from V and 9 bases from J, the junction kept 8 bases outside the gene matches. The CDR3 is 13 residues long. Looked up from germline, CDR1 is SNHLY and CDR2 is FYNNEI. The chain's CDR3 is CASSPQTGLTQYF. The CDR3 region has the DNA TGTGCCAGCAGTCCCCAGACAGGGCTCACGCAGTATTTT.

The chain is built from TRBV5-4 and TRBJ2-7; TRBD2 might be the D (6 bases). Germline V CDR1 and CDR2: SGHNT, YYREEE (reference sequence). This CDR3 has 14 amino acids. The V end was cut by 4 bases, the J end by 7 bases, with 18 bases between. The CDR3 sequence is CASSAWAPGGEQYF. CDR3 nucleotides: TGTGCCAGCAGCGCGTGGGCCCCCGGAGGGGAGCAGTACTTC.

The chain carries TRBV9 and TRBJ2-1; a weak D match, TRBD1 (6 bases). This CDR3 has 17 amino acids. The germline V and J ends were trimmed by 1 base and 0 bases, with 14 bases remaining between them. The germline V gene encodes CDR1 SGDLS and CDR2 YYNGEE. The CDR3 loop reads CASSVRPRGISYNEQFF. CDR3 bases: TGTGCCAGCAGCGTACGCCCTAGGGGGATCTCCTACAATGAGCAGTTCTTC.

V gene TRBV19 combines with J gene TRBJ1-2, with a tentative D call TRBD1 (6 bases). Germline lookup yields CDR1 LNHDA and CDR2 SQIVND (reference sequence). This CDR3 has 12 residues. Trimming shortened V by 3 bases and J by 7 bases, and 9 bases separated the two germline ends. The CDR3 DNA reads TGTGCCAGTAGTATCATCAGGGGTGGCTACACCTTC. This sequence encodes CASSIIRGGYTF.